What follows is one TCR beta chain and its context. V was cut by 1 base and J by 5 bases, with 15 bases left in between. The CDR3 is 16 amino acids. The germline V gene has CDR1 SGHVS and CDR2 FNYEAQ. A multiplex PCR was run with 60 Vbeta primers and 13 Jbeta primers. The assay was immunoSEQ multiplex PCR, and TCRdb's table has in-frame clones only and misses some. The sample holds 180,000 or so clones; 80% are singletons and the top ten take about 1.3%. The sample belongs to a study of cytomegalovirus exposure and HLA in healthy donors. Sequencing was done on a sample of PBMCs. This TCR was recovered from a girl aged 10 to 17 in good health and CMV-seropositive. V gene TRBV7-6 combines with J gene TRBJ1-5; the D is unclear. CDR3 nucleotides: TGTGCCAGCAGCTTAGGGGCAGCTTTGGGCCATCAGCCCCAGCATTTT. It translates to CASSLGAALGHQPQHF.